Shown below are 28 T cell receptor beta chains from a single sample sequenced in a study of Ad26.COV2.S vaccination and SARS-CoV-2 variants. TCRdb's copy holds only in-frame clones and misses some; the assay was immunoSEQ multiplex PCR. The data show 450,000 to 550,000 clones, about nine tenths seen once. Treatment of the sample: over 15 received Ad26.COV2.S at low or high dose, single or two shots; several received placebo; per-sample allocation not given. Sampling was performed 63 days after the first vaccine or placebo injection. Sample: peripheral blood, taken in a trial of Ad26.COV2.S vaccine versus placebo. These receptor sequences come from a person between 18 and 60 years old who received the Ad26.COV2.S COVID-19 vaccine or a placebo.

The rearrangement uses TRBV2 and TRBJ2-2; 11 nucleotides align to TRBD2. The CDR3 is 17 residues long. From germline, CDR1 is SNHLY and CDR2 FYNNEI. With 3 bases clipped from V and 4 bases from J, the junction kept 7 bases outside the gene matches. CDR3 amino acids: CASSDGRLAGFTGELFF. CDR3 coding DNA: TGTGCCAGCAGTGATGGTCGACTAGCGGGGTTCACCGGGGAGCTGTTTTTT.

The rearrangement links TRBV19 to TRBJ1-1; D ambiguous. This CDR3 is built from 15 residues. Germline V gene data show CDR1 as LNHDA and CDR2 as SQIVND (reference sequence). The V end was cut by 3 bases, the J end by 4 bases, with 15 bases between. CDR3 in amino acids: CASSMGGGLLTEAFF. DNA for the CDR3: TGTGCCAGTAGTATGGGTGGCGGACTACTCACTGAAGCTTTCTTT.

CDR3 sequence reads: CASSLRTGTFYNSPLHF. CDR3 nucleotides: TGTGCCAGCAGCTTGCGGACAGGAACTTTTTATAATTCACCCCTCCACTTT. The chain recombines TRBV7-2 with TRBJ1-6; the match to TRBD1 covers 7 bases. CDR3 size: 17 residues. The trim removed 3 bases at V and 4 bases at J, leaving 9 bases unmatched. CDR1 is SGHTA and CDR2 is FQGNSA in the germline V gene.

The V call is TRBV7-8, the J call TRBJ2-4, with D hard to call. CDR3 length equals 16 residues. The germline V gene has CDR1 SGHVS and CDR2 FQNEAQ. Trimming stripped 4 bases from V and 0 bases from J, with 13 bases between. The CDR3, as DNA: TGTGCCAGCAGCTCGCAAAAGACACTAGCCAAAAACATTCAGTACTTC. Its translation is CASSSQKTLAKNIQYF.

The CDR3 is CASHTGDSGNTIYF. CDR3 DNA: TGCGCCAGCCATACAGGCGACTCTGGAAACACCATATATTTT. This chain links TRBV5-1 with TRBJ1-3; D is possibly TRBD1 (5 bases). V was trimmed by 7 bases and J by 0 bases, leaving 11 bases between them. The germline CDR1 and CDR2 sequences are SGHRS and YFSETQ. The CDR3 extends over 14 amino acids.

This sequence joins TRBV19 and TRBJ2-7, with 8 positions matching TRBD2. The CDR3 is 12 amino acids. Losses at the gene ends were 4 bases for V and 7 bases for J; bases not matched to a gene: 3. Germline CDR1 reads LNHDA; CDR2 reads SQIVND (reference sequence). CDR3: CASSRQRGEQYF. CDR3 nucleotide sequence: TGTGCCAGTAGTAGACAGCGGGGGGAGCAGTACTTC.

The rearrangement uses TRBV25-1 and TRBJ2-5, with D possibly TRBD2 on 5 matching bases. Germline-derived CDR1 and CDR2 are MGHDK and SYGVNS. V lost 1 base to trimming and J lost 5 bases, with 14 bases between them. The CDR3 totals 15 residues. CDR3 bases: TGTGCCAGCAGTGAATCGTTCGGGGTCGGGGAGACCCAGTACTTC. Its protein is CASSESFGVGETQYF.

The chain carries TRBV18 and TRBJ1-6, with TRBD1 matching over 7 bases. The V and J ends lost 5 bases and 5 bases, in that order; junction bases with no gene match: 6. CDR3 size: 15 residues. CDR1 is KGHSH and CDR2 is LQKENI in the germline V gene. CDR3 sequence (DNA): TGTGCCAGCTCAATAACAGGGGTCGATAATTCACCCCTCCACTTT. Amino acid sequence: CASSITGVDNSPLHF. The variable domain in full, completed from reference TRBV18 and TRBJ1-6, reads NAGVMQNPRHLVRRRGQEARLRCSPMKGHSHVYWYRQLPEEGLKFMVYLQKENIIDESGMPKERFSAEFPKEGPSILRIQQVVRGDSAAYFCASSITGVDNSPLHFGNGTRLTVT.

The CDR3 is CASSSRDTSYEQYF. The CDR3 DNA reads as TGTGCCAGCAGCTCCCGGGACACTTCCTACGAGCAGTACTTC. V and J are TRBV5-6 and TRBJ2-7, with D possibly matching TRBD1 (6 bases). V lost 3 bases to trimming and J lost 1 base, with 11 bases between them. Looked up from germline, CDR1 is SGHDT and CDR2 is YYEEEE. The CDR3 is made up of 14 amino acids.

The gene calls are TRBV11-2 and TRBJ1-1; 8 nucleotides match TRBD1. There are 14 residues in the CDR3. Germline trimming cut 3 bases from V and 4 bases from J; bases unmatched to any gene: 4. The germline V gene has CDR1 SGHAT and CDR2 FQNNGV. CDR3 nucleotide sequence: TGTGCCAGCAGCTTTTACAGGGGGGGCACTGAAGCTTTCTTT. Translating it yields CASSFYRGGTEAFF.

This clone showed up just once. The chain joins TRBV14 to TRBJ1-6, with 7 bases aligning to TRBD1. Germline V gene data show CDR1 as SGHDN and CDR2 as FVKESK. The CDR3 runs to 14 residues. V lost 1 base to trimming and J lost 11 bases; unmatched junction nucleotides: 5. The CDR3 loop is CASSQAHRGTPLHF. The CDR3 DNA sequence: TGTGCCAGCAGCCAAGCCCACAGGGGAACACCCCTCCACTTT. The whole variable domain, filled in from reference TRBV14 and TRBJ1-6, reads EAGVTQFPSHSVIEKGQTVTLRCDPISGHDNLYWYRRVMGKEIKFLLHFVKESKQDESGMPNNRFLAERTGGTYSTLKVQPAELEDSGVYFCASSQAHRGTPLHFGNGTRLTVT.

The J gene is TRBJ1-2, the V gene TRBV30; 8 bases agree with TRBD1. This CDR3 contains 14 residues. With 2 bases clipped from V and 8 bases from J, the junction kept 10 bases outside the gene matches. Germline V lookup: CDR1 GTSNPN, CDR2 SVGIG (reference sequence). The CDR3 sequence is CAWSRGQGSDGYTF. CDR3 DNA: TGTGCCTGGAGTCGAGGACAGGGCTCTGACGGCTACACCTTC.

The chain is built from TRBV11-2 and TRBJ2-1; possible D gene TRBD2, 6 bases. Germline CDR1 and CDR2: SGHAT and FQNNGV. V lost 3 bases and J lost 9, with 9 bases in between. CDR3 length: 12 residues. CDR3 protein: CASSFGEAEQFF. CDR3 nucleotides: TGTGCCAGCAGCTTCGGGGAGGCTGAGCAGTTCTTC.

The chain combines TRBV7-2 with TRBJ2-3, with 8 positions matching TRBD1. Germline CDR1 SGHTA, CDR2 FQGNSA. This CDR3 is 16 amino acids long. After removal of 0 bases from V and 1 base from J, the junction contained 3 bases not matched to a gene. The CDR3 reads CASSLAPGQGTDTQYF. DNA for the CDR3: TGTGCCAGCAGCTTAGCCCCGGGACAGGGCACAGATACGCAGTATTTT.

The rearrangement uses TRBV10-3 and TRBJ1-5; 11 nucleotides match TRBD1. Germline CDR1 reads ENHRY; CDR2 reads SYGVKD. Germline trimming cut 0 bases from V and 5 bases from J; bases unmatched to any gene: 9. The CDR3 is 18 amino acids. CDR3 sequence: CAISESFLGQGVYQPQHF. Here the CDR3 DNA reads TGTGCCATCAGTGAGTCGTTTTTGGGACAGGGGGTCTATCAGCCCCAGCATTTT.

The J gene is TRBJ1-6, the V gene TRBV3-1 (or the pseudogene TRBV3-2), with D perhaps TRBD1 (5 bases). V was cut by 0 bases and J by 3 bases, with 9 bases left in between. Per germline, CDR1 LGHDT and CDR2 YNNKEL (reference sequence). This CDR3 is 16 amino acids long. In DNA, the CDR3 is TGTGCCAGCAGCCAAGATCACAGGCACTATAATTCACCCCTCCACTTT. This sequence encodes CASSQDHRHYNSPLHF.

The chain uses TRBV4-3 and TRBJ1-4, with D possibly TRBD1 on 5 matching bases. Germline V lookup: CDR1 LGHNA, CDR2 YSLEER. This CDR3 is built from 15 residues. Between the trimmed V and J ends, which lost 0 bases and 11 bases, there was a span of 16 bases. CDR3 residues: CASSQDRLSTGKLFF. The CDR3 coding sequence is TGCGCCAGCAGCCAAGATAGATTAAGCACAGGCAAACTGTTTTTT.

This chain joins TRBV6-6 and TRBJ1-6; no definite D call. This CDR3 comprises 15 residues. CDR1 and CDR2 (germline): MNHNY, SVGAGI (reference sequence). V was cut by 5 bases and J by 7 bases, with 15 bases left in between. In nucleotides, the CDR3 is TGTGCCAGCAGTGACCGGAGGGCTGGGAATTCACCCCTCCACTTT. Residues: CASSDRRAGNSPLHF.

The chain carries TRBV7-9 and TRBJ2-5; D possibly uses TRBD1 or TRBD2 (5 bases each). From germline, CDR1 is SEHNR and CDR2 FQNEAQ (reference sequence). The CDR3 runs 15 residues. Trimming took off 5 bases at V and 4 bases at J, with 17 bases between the two ends. CDR3: CASSKRGSVGETQYF. The CDR3 DNA sequence: TGTGCCAGCAGCAAGAGGGGCAGTGTGGGAGAGACCCAGTACTTC.

This chain joins TRBV2 and TRBJ2-2, with D perhaps TRBD1 (5 bases). This CDR3 region has 13 residues. Trimming took off 6 bases at V and 1 base at J, with 6 bases between the two ends. From germline, CDR1 is SNHLY and CDR2 FYNNEI. The CDR3 nucleotides are TGTGCCAGCAGACAGGAGAACACCGGGGAGCTGTTTTTT. Translating it yields CASRQENTGELFF. Filled out from reference TRBV2 and TRBJ2-2, the complete variable domain reads EPEVTQTPSHQVTQMGQEVILRCVPISNHLYFYWYRQILGQKVEFLVSFYNNEISEKSEIFDDQFSVERPDGSNFTLKIRSTKLEDSAMYFCASRQENTGELFFGEGSRLTVL.

The CDR3 DNA is TGTGCCAGCTCGCCCACGGACTCCTACGAGCAGTACTTC. It translates to CASSPTDSYEQYF. The genes are TRBV18 and TRBJ2-7; D gene uncertain. Germline CDR1 and CDR2: KGHSH and LQKENI. Trimming cost V 6 bases and J 0 bases, with 9 bases left between them. The CDR3 has 13 amino acids.

The rearrangement links TRBV9 to TRBJ1-6, with D possibly matching TRBD1 (5 bases). Germline V lookup: CDR1 SGDLS, CDR2 YYNGEE. The V and J ends lost 5 bases and 5 bases respectively, with 14 bases between them. The CDR3 runs 15 residues. CDR3 loop: CASSRRGTDNSPLHF. CDR3 DNA sequence: TGTGCCAGCAGTCGGCGGGGGACCGATAATTCACCCCTCCACTTT.

The V call is TRBV19, the J call TRBJ1-5, with D possibly TRBD1 on 6 matching bases. V lost 7 bases and J lost 1, with 14 bases in between. Germline CDR1 reads LNHDA; CDR2 reads SQIVND (reference sequence). This CDR3 has 15 amino acids. The CDR3 DNA reads as TGTGCCAGTAATAAATTAGGGGGGAGCAATCAGCCCCAGCATTTT. This sequence encodes CASNKLGGSNQPQHF. Full variable domain (remainder filled in from reference TRBV19 and TRBJ1-5): DGGITQSPKYLFRKEGQNVTLSCEQNLNHDAMYWYRQDPGQGLRLIYYSQIVNDFQKGDIAEGYSVSREKKESFPLTVTSAQKNPTAFYLCASNKLGGSNQPQHFGDGTRLSIL.

This clone was observed at least ten times. The V gene is TRBV7-2, the J gene TRBJ1-5, with D hard to call. There are 14 residues in the CDR3. The ends were cut back, 5 bases at V and 4 bases at J, with 12 bases in the middle. From germline, CDR1 is SGHTA and CDR2 FQGNSA. CDR3 sequence (DNA): TGTGCCAGCAGCCGTGGCACCTTAAATCAGCCCCAGCATTTT. Translation: CASSRGTLNQPQHF.

V gene TRBV9 combines with J gene TRBJ1-6; D gene unclear. The V end was cut by 5 bases, the J end by 0 bases, with 21 bases between. The CDR3 sequence is 19 residues long. Germline V gene lookup returns CDR1 SGDLS and CDR2 YYNGEE. In DNA form, the CDR3 reads TGTGCCAGCAGAGAAGTTTCGACGGCGGAAAGCTCCTATAATTCACCCCTCCACTTT. Encoded protein: CASREVSTAESSYNSPLHF.

The rearrangement uses TRBV7-6 and TRBJ2-5; 9 bases are shared with TRBD2. The germline CDR1 and CDR2 sequences are SGHVS and FNYEAQ. J lost 6 bases, V lost 7 bases, and 18 bases had no gene match. The CDR3 length is 17 residues. In nucleotides, the CDR3 is TGTGCCAGCACCCCAAGCACCCCCCGGGCGGGGGGGAAGACCCAGTACTTC. Translating it yields CASTPSTPRAGGKTQYF.

This chain joins TRBV11-2 and TRBJ2-7; either TRBD1 or TRBD2 may supply D (7 bases each). Germline-derived CDR1 and CDR2 are SGHAT and FQNNGV. The CDR3 has 14 amino acids. Deletions cut 6 bases from V and 6 bases from J, with 18 bases between. The CDR3 bases are TGTGCCAGCAGTCGGCCAGGGGGGGAGAGCGAGCAGTACTTC. The encoded protein is CASSRPGGESEQYF.

The chain has TRBV30 and TRBJ2-1, with 11 bases aligning to TRBD2. This CDR3 has 14 residues. Germline loops: CDR1 GTSNPN, CDR2 SVGIG (reference sequence). The trim removed 5 bases at V and 9 bases at J, leaving 9 bases unmatched. CDR3 residues: CAWDLAGGLSEQFF. In DNA, the CDR3 is TGTGCCTGGGATTTAGCGGGGGGGCTAAGTGAGCAGTTCTTC. The full variable domain, in which reference TRBV30 and TRBJ2-1 provide the parts outside the CDR3, is SQTIHQWPATLVQPVGSPLSLECTVEGTSNPNLYWYRQAAGRGLQLLFYSVGIGQISSEVPQNLSASRPQDRQFILSSKKLLLSDSGFYLCAWDLAGGLSEQFFGPGTRLTVL.